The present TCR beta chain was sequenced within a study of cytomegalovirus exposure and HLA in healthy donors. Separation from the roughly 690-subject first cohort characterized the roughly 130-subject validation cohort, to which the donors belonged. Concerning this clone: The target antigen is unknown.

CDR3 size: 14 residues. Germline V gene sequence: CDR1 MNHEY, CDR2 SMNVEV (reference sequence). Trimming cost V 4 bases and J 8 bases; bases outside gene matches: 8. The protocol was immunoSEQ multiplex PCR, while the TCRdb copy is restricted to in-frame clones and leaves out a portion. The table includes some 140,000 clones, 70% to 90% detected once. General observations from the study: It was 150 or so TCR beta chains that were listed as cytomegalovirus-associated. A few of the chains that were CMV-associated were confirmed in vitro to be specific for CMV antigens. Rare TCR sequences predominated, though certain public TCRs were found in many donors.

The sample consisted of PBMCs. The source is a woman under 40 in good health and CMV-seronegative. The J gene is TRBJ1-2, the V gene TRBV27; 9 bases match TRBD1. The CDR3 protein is CASSSGTGSTGYTF. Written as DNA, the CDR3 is TGTGCCAGCAGTTCCGGGACAGGGAGTACGGGCTACACCTTC.